The 6 T cell receptor beta chains reported below all come from one sample, sequenced in a study of CD8+ T cells in alopecia areata. RNA was isolated and reverse transcribed to cDNA, the sequencing template. Here immunoSEQ multiplex PCR was the method, and the copy in TCRdb shows in-frame clones only, minus some. The sample contains over 90,000 clones, approximately 60% of which appear only once. Sequenced material: CD4+ T cells sorted from blood. These receptor sequences come from a human donor in good health.

The table lists this clone with a few counts. The rearrangement uses TRBV7-2 and TRBJ1-4; perhaps TRBD1 as D (5 bases). Looked up from germline, CDR1 is SGHTA and CDR2 is FQGNSA. This CDR3 contains 15 residues. V was pared by 1 base and J by 8 bases, with 14 bases between. The CDR3 nucleotides are TGTGCCAGCAGCTTAGTAGGTACAGGAGGCGAAAAACTGTTTTTT. Translating gives CASSLVGTGGEKLFF.

This clone appeared a few times. The V call is TRBV10-3, the J call TRBJ1-2, with TRBD1 matching over 9 bases. V shed 6 bases and J 6 bases; nucleotides not matched to a gene: 8. There are 14 residues in the CDR3. Germline V lookup: CDR1 ENHRY, CDR2 SYGVKD. This CDR3 is CAISLGQGGNGYTF. The CDR3, as DNA: TGTGCCATCAGCCTGGGACAGGGAGGGAATGGCTACACCTTC.

This sequence joins TRBV7-3 and TRBJ2-2; no reliable D call. Germline loops: CDR1 SGHTA, CDR2 FQGTGA. The CDR3 length is 16 residues. The V end lost 0 bases, the J end lost 0 bases, and 8 bases lay between the germline ends. This chain's CDR3 is CASSLTPTANTGELFF. The CDR3 bases are TGTGCCAGCAGCTTAACACCGACTGCGAACACCGGGGAGCTGTTTTTT.

The chain combines TRBV2 with TRBJ2-1; D is possibly TRBD2 (7 bases). The CDR3 runs to 11 residues. Trimming cost V 3 bases and J 13 bases, with 10 bases left between them. CDR1 and CDR2 from the germline V gene are SNHLY and FYNNEI. The CDR3 reads CASSETGGQFF. DNA of the CDR3: TGTGCCAGCAGTGAGACGGGGGGCCAGTTCTTC.

Relative to its sample, this clone is medium-sized. This rearrangement joins TRBV30 to TRBJ2-5; TRBD2 agrees at 9 bases. Germline CDR1 is GTSNPN and CDR2 is SVGIG (reference sequence). CDR3 length: 12 residues. Trimming cost V 7 bases and J 5 bases; bases outside gene matches: 5. CDR3 in amino acids: CAFLAGQETQYF. The CDR3 coding sequence is TGTGCCTTCCTAGCGGGGCAGGAGACCCAGTACTTC. The full variable domain, rest sourced from reference TRBV30 and TRBJ2-5, is SQTIHQWPATLVQPVGSPLSLECTVEGTSNPNLYWYRQAAGRGLQLLFYSVGIGQISSEVPQNLSASRPQDRQFILSSKKLLLSDSGFYLCAFLAGQETQYFGPGTRLLVL.

This sequence joins TRBV15 and TRBJ2-5, with D maybe TRBD2 (7 bases). This CDR3 is 16 amino acids long. The V gene's germline CDR1 is LNHNV and CDR2 YYDKDF (reference sequence). The V end lost 5 bases, the J end lost 4 bases, and 20 bases lay between the germline ends. CDR3 sequence: CATSRGAGSLPETQYF. CDR3 in DNA: TGTGCCACCAGCCGGGGGGCAGGGAGCCTTCCAGAGACCCAGTACTTC.